Detailed here is one T cell receptor beta chain. The CDR3 has 13 residues. V was trimmed by 1 base and J by 9 bases, leaving 10 bases between them. From germline, CDR1 is SEHNR and CDR2 FQNEAQ (reference sequence). Original analysis: Estimated nucleated cell counts came from reference gene primer amplification. Sequenced by immunoSEQ multiplex PCR; TCRdb stores in-frame clones only, minus some. The V and J calls and clone size were taken over from that table, and D and trimming were inferred from the DNA. Of over 90,000 clones listed, approximately 80% were seen once; the top ten hold about 12%. The sample comes from a study of blood T cell repertoires in COVID-19. The overall study: Nucleic acid was either cDNA or gDNA, and it came from T cells, B-cell-depleted T cells, or PBMCs.

V and J are TRBV7-9 and TRBJ1-5; unclear D gene. Sequencing used peripheral blood. The TCR originated in a human donor in a cohort sampled during active COVID-19. CDR3 nucleotide sequence: TGTGCCAGCAGCTTAGACCTGGCAGGGCCCCAGCATTTT. Its protein is CASSLDLAGPQHF.